The 29 T cell receptor beta chains reported below all come from one sample, sequenced in a study of cytomegalovirus exposure and HLA in healthy donors. 13 Jbeta primers and 60 Vbeta primers were used for the PCR. TCRdb's table, derived via immunoSEQ multiplex PCR, lists solely in-frame clones and lacks some. The sample yields 180,000 or so clones, around 68% seen once. What was sequenced was PBMCs. The receptors originated from a man aged 35 to 55 in good health and CMV-seronegative.

This rearrangement joins TRBV5-1 to TRBJ2-7, with TRBD2 matching over 8 bases. CDR1 SGHRS and CDR2 YFSETQ come from the germline V gene. This CDR3 contains 15 residues. The trim removed 3 bases at V and 3 bases at J, leaving 8 bases unmatched. The CDR3 loop is CASSWGTSQDYEQYF. In nucleotides, the CDR3 is TGCGCCAGCAGCTGGGGGACTAGTCAAGACTACGAGCAGTACTTC.

This chain connects TRBV2 to TRBJ1-2; the D gene is possibly TRBD1 (5 bases). The CDR3 spans 14 residues. V was trimmed by 5 bases and J by 4 bases, leaving 14 bases between them. Looked up from germline, CDR1 is SNHLY and CDR2 is FYNNEI. CDR3 sequence (DNA): TGTGCCAGCAGTACAGGACCTAGGGCCTATGGCTACACCTTC. It translates to CASSTGPRAYGYTF.

This clone was recorded a few times. This rearrangement joins TRBV19 to TRBJ1-5; the match to TRBD1 covers 7 bases. Germline trimming cut 5 bases from V and 5 bases from J; bases unmatched to any gene: 9. In germline, CDR1 is LNHDA, CDR2 SQIVND (reference sequence). The CDR3 totals 15 residues. The CDR3 nucleotides are TGTGCCAGTAGTGCCCGACAGGGATTGGATCAGCCCCAGCATTTT. Translating it yields CASSARQGLDQPQHF.

This sequence joins TRBV4-3 and TRBJ1-2; D is unresolved. V lost 0 bases, J lost 3 bases, and 11 bases lay in between. The CDR3 sequence is 15 residues long. Germline V gene sequence: CDR1 LGHNA, CDR2 YSLEER. In DNA, the CDR3 is TGCGCCAGCAGCCAAGAGGAGGGCACGGACTATGGCTACACCTTC. This codes for CASSQEEGTDYGYTF.

In its sample, this clone was seen a few times. The chain links TRBV6-8 to TRBJ2-7, with D tentatively TRBD1 (6 bases). V was cut by 3 bases and J by 3 bases, with 15 bases left in between. The germline gives CDR1 MNHGY, CDR2 SAAAGT. The CDR3 contains 15 residues. The CDR3 nucleotides are TGTGCCAGCAGTTATTCCGGGACACGGGTCTACGAGCAGTACTTC. It codes for CASSYSGTRVYEQYF.

This clone appeared a few times. The chain has TRBV4-3 and TRBJ2-7; perhaps TRBD1 as D (5 bases). Germline V gives CDR1 LGHNA, CDR2 YSLEER. This CDR3 is 15 amino acids long. Trimming stripped 0 bases from V and 2 bases from J, with 11 bases between. The CDR3 bases are TGCGCCAGCAGCCAAGATTTGGACAAGACCTACGAGCAGTACTTC. Encoded protein: CASSQDLDKTYEQYF.

This clone came up a few times. Additional DNA sequences in this sample encode the identical CDR3. The chain combines TRBV6-4 with TRBJ2-4; 8 bases agree with TRBD1. CDR1 and CDR2 from the germline V gene are MRHNA and SNTAGT. Losses at the gene ends were 7 bases for V and 0 bases for J; bases not matched to a gene: 8. The CDR3 contains 16 residues. The CDR3: CASTGDRPLAKNIQYF. For the CDR3, the DNA is TGTGCCAGCACTGGGGACAGGCCTCTAGCCAAAAACATTCAGTACTTC.

This sequence joins TRBV9 and TRBJ1-5, with TRBD1 identical over 7 bases. Germline V gene lookup returns CDR1 SGDLS and CDR2 YYNGEE. This CDR3 contains 14 residues. V was pared by 4 bases and J by 5 bases, with 6 bases of the junction left unmatched. The CDR3 is CASSSGTVDQPQHF. For the CDR3, the DNA is TGTGCCAGCAGCTCCGGGACAGTCGATCAGCCCCAGCATTTT.

The rearrangement uses TRBV7-9 and TRBJ1-1; 7 positions agree with TRBD1. V lost 7 bases to trimming and J lost 1 base; unmatched junction nucleotides: 6. This CDR3 has 14 amino acids. Germline assignment: CDR1 SEHNR and CDR2 FQNEAQ (reference sequence). CDR3 protein: CASNRQGGNTEAFF. CDR3 in DNA: TGTGCCAGCAACCGACAGGGCGGGAACACTGAAGCTTTCTTT.

This chain uses TRBV6-6 with TRBJ2-3; 8 bases agree with TRBD1. Germline V gene lookup returns CDR1 MNHNY and CDR2 SVGAGI (reference sequence). V shed 7 bases, J shed 3 bases, and the junction held 9 bases outside the gene matches. The CDR3 spans 15 residues. CDR3 nucleotide sequence: TGTGCCAGCACCGACAGGGGAACCGAAACAGATACGCAGTATTTT. Translation gives CASTDRGTETDTQYF.

V gene TRBV29-1 combines with J gene TRBJ2-2; TRBD2 agrees at 13 bases. V gave up 6 bases and J gave up 5 bases; unmatched junction bases: 3. This CDR3 has 14 amino acids. Germline V gene data show CDR1 as SQVTM and CDR2 as ANQGSEA. The CDR3 nucleotides are TGCAGCGTAGCGACTAGCGGGGGGACCGGGGAGCTGTTTTTT. It is translated as CSVATSGGTGELFF.

The genes are TRBV29-1 and TRBJ2-1, with 10 bases identical to TRBD2. Trimming at V came to 4 bases and at J to 7 bases, leaving 7 bases not matched to a gene. Germline-derived CDR1 and CDR2 are SQVTM and ANQGSEA. The CDR3 length is 14 residues. This chain's CDR3 is CSVATGLARNEQFF. The CDR3 nucleotides read TGCAGCGTTGCGACGGGACTAGCGCGGAATGAGCAGTTCTTC.

The gene calls are TRBV7-3 and TRBJ2-2; 12 nucleotides align to TRBD1. CDR1 is SGHTA, CDR2 FQGTGA, per germline. J gave up 6 bases and V 5 bases, and 7 bases lay outside the gene matches. This CDR3 is built from 16 residues. DNA of the CDR3: TGTGCCAGCAGCAACCCGGGACAGGGGGCTTCCGGGGAGCTGTTTTTT. This encodes CASSNPGQGASGELFF.

The rearrangement joins TRBV19 to TRBJ1-2; 10 bases map to TRBD1. After removal of 4 bases from V and 7 bases from J, the junction contained 9 bases not matched to a gene. The CDR3 consists of 15 residues. CDR1 is LNHDA, CDR2 SQIVND, per germline (reference sequence). In nucleotides, the CDR3 is TGTGCCAGTAGTAGTTCGACAGGGGGCTTCTCTGGCTACACCTTC. It encodes CASSSSTGGFSGYTF.

The sample holds one count of this clone. The rearrangement uses TRBV27 and TRBJ1-5; 7 bases align to TRBD1. This CDR3 contains 16 residues. The ends lost 4 bases at V and 7 bases at J; junction bases unmatched: 13. Per the germline V gene, CDR1 is MNHEY and CDR2 is SMNVEV (reference sequence). The CDR3 loop is CASSSVARGKEQPQHF. Here the CDR3 DNA reads TGTGCCAGCAGTTCCGTTGCCAGGGGGAAGGAGCAGCCCCAGCATTTT.

This clone was detected only once. The J gene is TRBJ2-1, the V gene TRBV4-2, with TRBD2 identical over 10 bases. The CDR3 covers 18 residues. Germline V gene sequence: CDR1 LGHNA, CDR2 YNFKEQ. After removal of 0 bases from V and 3 bases from J, the junction contained 8 bases not matched to a gene. The CDR3 loop reads CASSQDPTGLAVYNEQFF. The CDR3 bases are TGTGCCAGCAGCCAAGATCCAACCGGACTAGCGGTCTACAATGAGCAGTTCTTC.

This clone was recorded once. The chain uses TRBV14 and TRBJ2-2, with no clear D. The ends were cut back, 0 bases at V and 6 bases at J, with 11 bases in the middle. The CDR3 loop spans 15 amino acids. CDR1 and CDR2 (germline): SGHDN, FVKESK. CDR3 amino acids: CASSQDLLPSGELFF. The CDR3 coding sequence is TGTGCCAGCAGCCAAGATCTCCTCCCCTCCGGGGAGCTGTTTTTT. Variable domain in full (rest from reference TRBV14 and TRBJ2-2): EAGVTQFPSHSVIEKGQTVTLRCDPISGHDNLYWYRRVMGKEIKFLLHFVKESKQDESGMPNNRFLAERTGGTYSTLKVQPAELEDSGVYFCASSQDLLPSGELFFGEGSRLTVL.

The count of this clone is one. The chain joins TRBV2 to TRBJ2-3; 15 nucleotides match TRBD2. The V and J ends lost 6 bases and 5 bases, in that order; junction bases with no gene match: 6. Germline assignment: CDR1 SNHLY and CDR2 FYNNEI. The CDR3 has 16 residues. The CDR3 DNA reads TGTGCCAGCAGCTCCGGACTAGCGGGGGGGCAAGATACGCAGTATTTT. Protein sequence: CASSSGLAGGQDTQYF.

The rearrangement links TRBV7-6 to TRBJ1-1, with 9 bases aligning to TRBD1. The CDR3 sequence is 12 residues long. V lost 4 bases to trimming and J lost 8 bases; unmatched junction nucleotides: 2. Germline V gene lookup returns CDR1 SGHVS and CDR2 FNYEAQ. CDR3 loop: CASSSGQGEAFF. CDR3 coding DNA: TGTGCCAGCAGCTCCGGACAGGGGGAAGCTTTCTTT.

This clone has only a few counts. This rearrangement joins TRBV7-3 to TRBJ2-3; D possibly corresponds to TRBD2 (5 bases). The CDR3 sequence is 13 residues long. CDR1 is SGHTA and CDR2 is FQGTGA in the germline V gene. Trimming took 3 bases from V and 5 from J, leaving 9 bases between them. In nucleotides, the CDR3 is TGTGCCAGCAGCTTCAATCGGGAAGATACGCAGTATTTT. Protein product: CASSFNREDTQYF.

This chain connects TRBV7-2 to TRBJ2-5; 8 nucleotides line up with TRBD1. In germline, CDR1 is SGHTA, CDR2 FQGNSA. V was pared by 5 bases and J by 2 bases, with 4 bases of the junction left unmatched. This CDR3 comprises 14 residues. For the CDR3, the DNA is TGTGCCAGCAGCCTCCGGACAGGGCAAGAGACCCAGTACTTC. It codes for CASSLRTGQETQYF. The whole variable domain, filled in from reference TRBV7-2 and TRBJ2-5, reads GAGVSQSPSNKVTEKGKDVELRCDPISGHTALYWYRQSLGQGLEFLIYFQGNSAPDKSGLPSDRFSAERTGGSVSTLTIQRTQQEDSAVYLCASSLRTGQETQYFGPGTRLLVL.

The J gene is TRBJ2-7, the V gene TRBV7-9; 8 bases align to TRBD2. Per germline, CDR1 SEHNR and CDR2 FQNEAQ (reference sequence). V lost 5 bases and J lost 4; bases outside the gene matches: 10. The CDR3 spans 15 residues. The CDR3 region is CASSRGLEDSYEQYF. The CDR3 DNA sequence: TGTGCCAGCAGCCGGGGACTAGAGGACAGTTACGAGCAGTACTTC.

The CDR3 sequence: CASSSSGTGRGNTEAFF. In DNA, the CDR3 is TGTGCCAGCAGTTCCTCCGGGACAGGACGAGGCAACACTGAAGCTTTCTTT. This chain joins TRBV28 and TRBJ1-1; 8 nucleotides align to TRBD1. The CDR3 consists of 17 residues. CDR1 is MDHEN, CDR2 SYDVKM, per germline. J was trimmed by 2 bases and V by 4 bases; bases with no gene match: 12.

This sequence joins TRBV7-2 and TRBJ2-7; D is perhaps TRBD1 (5 bases). Germline CDR1 is SGHTA and CDR2 is FQGNSA. Trimming took 3 bases from V and 1 from J, leaving 7 bases between them. The CDR3 runs to 13 residues. The CDR3 is CASSFPGSYEQYF. CDR3 coding DNA: TGTGCCAGCAGCTTTCCAGGGTCCTACGAGCAGTACTTC.

The J gene is TRBJ2-3, the V gene TRBV2; 12 nucleotides align to TRBD2. Germline V gene data show CDR1 as SNHLY and CDR2 as FYNNEI. V lost 6 bases, J lost 6 bases, and 4 bases stayed unmatched. The CDR3 is 14 amino acids. The CDR3 nucleotides are TGTGCCAGCAGGCGACTAGCGGGGGTCGATACGCAGTATTTT. Its translation: CASRRLAGVDTQYF. Based on the CDR3 plus reference TRBV2 and TRBJ2-3, the full variable domain is EPEVTQTPSHQVTQMGQEVILRCVPISNHLYFYWYRQILGQKVEFLVSFYNNEISEKSEIFDDQFSVERPDGSNFTLKIRSTKLEDSAMYFCASRRLAGVDTQYFGPGTRLTVL.

This chain joins TRBV9 and TRBJ2-7; TRBD1 matches 9 bases. Germline V gives CDR1 SGDLS, CDR2 YYNGEE. V was clipped by 4 bases and J by 4 bases; unmatched bases: 9. The CDR3 is made up of 15 amino acids. CDR3 DNA: TGTGCCAGCAGCCCATCCGGGACAGGGCTTTACGAGCAGTACTTC. It encodes CASSPSGTGLYEQYF.

The chain has TRBV15 and TRBJ2-1; 10 bases match TRBD2. There are 16 residues in the CDR3. The V gene's germline CDR1 is LNHNV and CDR2 YYDKDF (reference sequence). With 5 bases clipped from V and 4 bases from J, the junction kept 8 bases outside the gene matches. This CDR3 reads CATSAPGTSAYNEQFF. CDR3 nucleotide sequence: TGTGCCACCAGCGCCCCCGGGACTAGCGCGTACAATGAGCAGTTCTTC.

For the CDR3, the DNA is TGTGCCAGTACCAACGGGGACGAGCAGTACTTC. Its protein product is CASTNGDEQYF. The chain uses TRBV19 and TRBJ2-7; weak D call: TRBD2 (5 bases). Germline lookup yields CDR1 LNHDA and CDR2 SQIVND (reference sequence). V was shortened by 7 bases and J by 5 bases, with 9 bases between the two germline ends. The CDR3 runs to 11 residues.

The genes are TRBV11-2 and TRBJ1-5; maybe TRBD1 (6 bases). Germline-derived CDR1 and CDR2 are SGHAT and FQNNGV. V lost 0 bases to trimming and J lost 5 bases, with 11 bases between them. The CDR3 is made up of 15 amino acids. In nucleotides, the CDR3 is TGTGCCAGCAGCTTAGATTCGACAGGCCATCAGCCCCAGCATTTT. It translates to CASSLDSTGHQPQHF.